This TCR beta chain was recorded in a study of Graves' ophthalmopathy and Graves' hyperthyroidism. Study-wide results and caveats: Blood also harbored most expanded thyroid clonotypes above 0.001 frequency.

The sequenced template was RNA, covering the TCR beta CDR3 region. In the first round, RT-PCR was carried out with HTBI primers, and a multiplex PCR formed the second round. TCRdb re-called the multiplex PCR reads through MiXCR, storing one row per CDR3 protein. This sample yields under 350,000 distinct CDR3 sequences, of which roughly 17% are seen a single time; 9% to 15% belongs to the top ten. The sample holds many counts of this clonotype. Its antigen is still unknown. The V gene's germline CDR1 is GTSNPN and CDR2 SVGIG (reference sequence). V lost 2 bases and J lost 4; bases outside the gene matches: 3. CDR3 size: 14 residues.

The chain links TRBV30 to TRBJ1-2; 11 bases are a match to TRBD1. The sequenced sample was peripheral blood. This sequence was found in an adult man with Graves' ophthalmopathy. The CDR3 loop reads CAWSRDRGAYGYTF. CDR3 DNA sequence: TGTGCCTGGAGTAGGGACAGGGGGGCCTATGGCTACACCTTC.